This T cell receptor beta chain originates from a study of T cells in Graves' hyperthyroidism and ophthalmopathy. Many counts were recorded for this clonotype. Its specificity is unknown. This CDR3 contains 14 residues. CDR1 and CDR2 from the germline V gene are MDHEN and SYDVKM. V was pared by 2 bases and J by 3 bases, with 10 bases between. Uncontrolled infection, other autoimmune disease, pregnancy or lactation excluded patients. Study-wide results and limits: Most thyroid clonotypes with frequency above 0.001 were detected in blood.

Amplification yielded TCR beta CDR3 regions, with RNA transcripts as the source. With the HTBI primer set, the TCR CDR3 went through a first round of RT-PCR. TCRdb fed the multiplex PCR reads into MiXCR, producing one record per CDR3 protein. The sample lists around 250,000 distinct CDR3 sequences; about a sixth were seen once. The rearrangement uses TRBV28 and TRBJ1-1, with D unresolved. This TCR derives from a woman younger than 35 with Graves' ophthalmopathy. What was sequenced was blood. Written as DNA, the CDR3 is TGTGCCAGCAGTTTAAGGGTGACGCACACTGAAGCTTTCTTT. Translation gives CASSLRVTHTEAFF.